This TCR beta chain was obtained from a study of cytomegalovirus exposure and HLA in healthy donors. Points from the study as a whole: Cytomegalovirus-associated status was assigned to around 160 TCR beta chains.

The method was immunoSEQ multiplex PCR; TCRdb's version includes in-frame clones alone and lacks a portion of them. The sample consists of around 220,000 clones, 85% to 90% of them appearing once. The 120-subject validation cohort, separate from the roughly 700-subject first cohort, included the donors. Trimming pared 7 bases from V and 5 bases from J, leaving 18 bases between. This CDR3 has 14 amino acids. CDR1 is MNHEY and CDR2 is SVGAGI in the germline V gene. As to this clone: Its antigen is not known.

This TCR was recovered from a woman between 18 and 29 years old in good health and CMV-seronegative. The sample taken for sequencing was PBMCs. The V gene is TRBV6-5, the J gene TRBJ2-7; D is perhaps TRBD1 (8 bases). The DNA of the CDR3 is TGTGCCAGCATCAAGGACAGGGAGGGACACGAGCAGTACTTC. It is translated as CASIKDREGHEQYF.